Presented here are 31 T cell receptor beta chains from one specimen sequenced in a study of cytomegalovirus exposure and HLA in healthy donors. Primers: 60 Vbeta forward and 13 Jbeta reverse. Assay used: immunoSEQ multiplex PCR; TCRdb lists only in-frame clones, some missing. The sample comprises 200,000 to 250,000 clones, more than 75% of which are singletons, and roughly 1.3% rests with the top ten. Sequences were obtained from PBMCs. The source of these receptors is a human donor in good health.

V is TRBV28 and J is TRBJ2-7, with 10 positions matching TRBD1. The V and J ends lost 6 bases and 0 bases, in that order; junction bases with no gene match: 17. Germline assignment: CDR1 MDHEN and CDR2 SYDVKM. CDR3 length: 19 residues. CDR3 residues: CASRTPGQGPGVDSYEQYF. The CDR3 region has the DNA TGTGCCAGCAGAACCCCGGGACAGGGGCCAGGGGTAGACTCCTACGAGCAGTACTTC.

The V call is TRBV5-6, the J call TRBJ2-7, with no clear D. CDR3 length: 15 residues. The V and J ends lost 1 base and 0 bases respectively, with 11 bases between them. Germline V gene lookup returns CDR1 SGHDT and CDR2 YYEEEE. CDR3 loop: CASSLLAVSSYEQYF. Here the CDR3 DNA reads TGTGCCAGCAGCTTGTTAGCAGTGAGCTCCTACGAGCAGTACTTC.

The chain couples TRBV28 to TRBJ2-7, with TRBD2 identical over 9 bases. The V gene's germline CDR1 is MDHEN and CDR2 SYDVKM. This CDR3 region has 15 residues. Germline trimming cut 6 bases from V and 2 bases from J; bases unmatched to any gene: 8. The CDR3 bases are TGTGCCAGCAGAAATGGGACTAGCCAAACCTACGAGCAGTACTTC. It codes for CASRNGTSQTYEQYF.

DNA for the CDR3: TGTGCCAGCAGCCCGGGACTAGCGGGAGGGAAAAACATTCAGTACTTC. Protein product: CASSPGLAGGKNIQYF. This sequence joins TRBV11-2 and TRBJ2-4, with 16 positions matching TRBD2. Germline V gene data show CDR1 as SGHAT and CDR2 as FQNNGV. The junction had 2 bases not matched to a gene; V was cut back by 5 bases and J by 4 bases. This CDR3 spans 16 amino acids.

The gene calls are TRBV4-1 and TRBJ1-5; TRBD1 aligns across 9 bases. The trim removed 3 bases at V and 7 bases at J, leaving 7 bases unmatched. Germline loops: CDR1 MGHRA, CDR2 YSYEKL. The CDR3 loop spans 15 amino acids. CDR3 in amino acids: CASSQVTGGMQPQHF. The CDR3 DNA reads TGCGCCAGCAGCCAGGTCACAGGGGGCATGCAGCCCCAGCATTTT.

The rearrangement links TRBV7-2 to TRBJ2-1; 7 nucleotides agree with TRBD2. The CDR3 is 13 residues long. Germline V gives CDR1 SGHTA, CDR2 FQGNSA. J was trimmed by 7 bases and V by 4 bases; bases with no gene match: 4. CDR3 nucleotides: TGTGCCAGCAGCTCGGGACTATCGAATGAGCAGTTCTTC. Translation gives CASSSGLSNEQFF.

This chain links TRBV30 with TRBJ2-2, with D perhaps matching TRBD1 (5 bases). V was pared by 2 bases and J by 3 bases, with 13 bases between. Germline V CDR1 and CDR2: GTSNPN, SVGIG (reference sequence). There are 15 residues in the CDR3. CDR3 region: CAWSRGWVDTGELFF. The CDR3, as DNA: TGTGCCTGGAGTAGGGGTTGGGTTGACACCGGGGAGCTGTTTTTT.

The J gene is TRBJ2-7, the V gene TRBV7-9, with D maybe TRBD2 (6 bases). CDR1 and CDR2 (germline): SEHNR, FQNEAQ (reference sequence). The CDR3 spans 13 residues. V was pared by 5 bases and J by 4 bases, with 12 bases between. CDR3 sequence reads: CASSAGGKYEQYF. The CDR3, as DNA: TGTGCCAGCAGCGCCGGGGGTAAATACGAGCAGTACTTC. Looking up the rest from reference TRBV7-9 and TRBJ2-7 gives the full variable domain: DTGVSQNPRHKITKRGQNVTFRCDPISEHNRLYWYRQTLGQGPEFLTYFQNEAQLEKSRLLSDRFSAERPKGSFSTLEIQRTEQGDSAMYLCASSAGGKYEQYFGPGTRLTVT.

The chain combines TRBV30 with TRBJ2-2, with TRBD2 matching 8 bases. Germline assignment: CDR1 GTSNPN and CDR2 SVGIG (reference sequence). CDR3 length: 13 amino acids. Trimming removed 0 bases from V and 6 bases from J; junction bases left unmatched: 0. The CDR3 reads CAWSVRGAGELFF. The CDR3 DNA sequence: TGTGCCTGGAGTGTGCGGGGGGCCGGGGAGCTGTTTTTT.

The chain has TRBV19 and TRBJ1-2; D not resolved. The V end lost 6 bases, the J end lost 0 bases, and 17 bases lay between the germline ends. Germline V lookup: CDR1 LNHDA, CDR2 SQIVND (reference sequence). The CDR3 has 16 residues. The CDR3 spells CASRIVGRTPNYGYTF. In nucleotides, the CDR3 is TGTGCCAGTAGAATCGTCGGACGGACTCCTAACTATGGCTACACCTTC.

This chain uses TRBV7-8 with TRBJ2-5; 7 bases fit TRBD2. The CDR3 contains 13 residues. CDR1 and CDR2 (germline): SGHVS, FQNEAQ. V gave up 5 bases and J gave up 3 bases; unmatched junction bases: 3. The CDR3 loop reads CASSQRGEETQYF. Written as DNA, the CDR3 is TGTGCCAGCAGCCAACGGGGGGAAGAGACCCAGTACTTC.

This chain joins TRBV20-1 and TRBJ2-7; a weak D match, TRBD2 (6 bases). This CDR3 has 10 amino acids. V was pared by 3 bases and J by 11 bases, with 11 bases between. Germline V gene sequence: CDR1 DFQATT, CDR2 SNEGSKA (reference sequence). The CDR3 sequence is CSASTGREYF. In DNA form, the CDR3 reads TGCAGTGCTAGCACCGGGAGAGAGTACTTC.

The chain couples TRBV30 to TRBJ1-2; D is possibly TRBD1 (5 bases). The V end was cut by 0 bases, the J end by 5 bases, with 10 bases between. There are 13 residues in the CDR3. CDR1 and CDR2 (germline): GTSNPN, SVGIG (reference sequence). The CDR3 DNA reads TGTGCCTGGAGTGTAAGGGGTCGGTATGGCTACACCTTC. Amino acid sequence: CAWSVRGRYGYTF.

V and J are TRBV2 and TRBJ2-5; 10 bases align to TRBD1. Per germline, CDR1 SNHLY and CDR2 FYNNEI. With 11 bases clipped from V and 4 bases from J, the junction kept 19 bases outside the gene matches. The CDR3 runs to 17 residues. CDR3 DNA sequence: TGTGCCGCACTCCGGACAGGGGGTCGGTGGGGGGGAGAGACCCAGTACTTC. Its protein product is CAALRTGGRWGGETQYF. The full variable domain, with the rest looked up from reference TRBV2 and TRBJ2-5, is EPEVTQTPSHQVTQMGQEVILRCVPISNHLYFYWYRQILGQKVEFLVSFYNNEISEKSEIFDDQFSVERPDGSNFTLKIRSTKLEDSAMYFCAALRTGGRWGGETQYFGPGTRLLVL.

V gene TRBV15 combines with J gene TRBJ1-1; no clear D. V was cut by 1 base and J by 0 bases, with 9 bases left in between. The CDR3 is 15 amino acids. Germline assignment: CDR1 LNHNV and CDR2 YYDKDF (reference sequence). The CDR3 DNA reads TGTGCCACCAGCAGAGCTCCAGGCATGAACACTGAAGCTTTCTTT. Its translation: CATSRAPGMNTEAFF.

The chain has TRBV2 and TRBJ1-1; 11 nucleotides match TRBD1. The CDR3 has 16 amino acids. The V segment lost 6 bases and the J segment 7 bases; nucleotides outside the gene matches: 13. Germline CDR1 is SNHLY and CDR2 is FYNNEI. The CDR3 region has the DNA TGTGCCAGCAGCGGGGGGACAGGGGGGGGTAGGGGTGAAGCTTTCTTT. Translated, it gives CASSGGTGGGRGEAFF.

This chain joins TRBV2 and TRBJ2-7, with TRBD1 matching over 8 bases. Trimming cost V 3 bases and J 2 bases; bases outside gene matches: 9. The CDR3 extends over 16 amino acids. From germline, CDR1 is SNHLY and CDR2 FYNNEI. The CDR3, as DNA: TGTGCCAGCAGTGAGCAGACAGGGGCGCTCGCCTACGAGCAGTACTTC. Translating gives CASSEQTGALAYEQYF.

The V and J genes are TRBV7-9 and TRBJ1-2; possible D gene TRBD1, 6 bases. The CDR3 sequence is 15 residues long. Germline-derived CDR1 and CDR2 are SEHNR and FQNEAQ (reference sequence). Trimming pared 0 bases from V and 6 bases from J, leaving 14 bases between. CDR3 coding DNA: TGTGCCAGCAGCTTAGCCCGACAGGACTTAAATGGCTACACCTTC. Its protein product is CASSLARQDLNGYTF.

This clone was observed a few times. The chain joins TRBV9 to TRBJ2-7; 12 bases fit TRBD2. J lost 5 bases, V lost 0 bases, and 3 bases had no gene match. Germline CDR1 and CDR2: SGDLS and YYNGEE. The CDR3 sequence is 15 residues long. This chain's CDR3 is CASSVAGLAGNEQYF. The CDR3 nucleotides are TGTGCCAGCAGCGTAGCGGGACTAGCGGGCAACGAGCAGTACTTC.

The chain links TRBV4-3 to TRBJ2-7; TRBD2 agrees at 9 bases. Germline V CDR1 and CDR2: LGHNA, YSLEER. There are 16 residues in the CDR3. J lost 3 bases, V lost 0 bases, and 6 bases had no gene match. This chain's CDR3 is CASSQESAGGNYEQYF. CDR3 DNA sequence: TGCGCCAGCAGCCAAGAATCGGCGGGAGGGAACTACGAGCAGTACTTC.

The chain links TRBV29-1 to TRBJ2-2, with TRBD1 matching 8 bases. CDR1 SQVTM and CDR2 ANQGSEA come from the germline V gene. The V and J ends lost 6 bases and 6 bases, in that order; junction bases with no gene match: 6. The CDR3 runs 13 residues. CDR3 DNA sequence: TGCAGCGTCGGACAGGGAAGACCCGGGGAGCTGTTTTTT. Amino acid sequence: CSVGQGRPGELFF.

The chain links TRBV7-2 to TRBJ1-2; 8 bases fit TRBD1. Germline-derived CDR1 and CDR2 are SGHTA and FQGNSA. The V segment lost 5 bases and the J segment 0 bases; nucleotides outside the gene matches: 5. The CDR3 contains 15 residues. The CDR3 sequence is CASSAYRGTNYGYTF. CDR3 nucleotides: TGTGCCAGCAGCGCATACAGGGGGACTAACTATGGCTACACCTTC.

V usage is TRBV5-1 and J usage is TRBJ2-7; 9 nucleotides match TRBD1. Trimming at V came to 3 bases and at J to 3 bases, leaving 7 bases not matched to a gene. This CDR3 is built from 15 residues. Looked up from germline, CDR1 is SGHRS and CDR2 is YFSETQ. Here the CDR3 DNA reads TGCGCCAGCAGCTCCTCCGGGACAGGGAGCTACGAGCAGTACTTC. Translating gives CASSSSGTGSYEQYF.

The chain couples TRBV6-6 to TRBJ2-4; a possible D gene is TRBD2 (6 bases). Germline V CDR1 and CDR2: MNHNY, SVGAGI (reference sequence). The CDR3 runs 16 residues. V lost 6 bases and J lost 0, with 15 bases in between. The CDR3 spells CASRTGTGVAKNIQYF. DNA of the CDR3: TGTGCCAGCAGGACCGGGACTGGAGTAGCCAAAAACATTCAGTACTTC.

The chain has TRBV5-1 and TRBJ1-6; 8 nucleotides match TRBD1. The CDR3 totals 14 residues. From germline, CDR1 is SGHRS and CDR2 YFSETQ. V lost 5 bases to trimming and J lost 7 bases; unmatched junction nucleotides: 5. The CDR3 sequence: CASSYGQGNSPLHF. CDR3 in DNA: TGCGCCAGCAGTTATGGACAGGGCAATTCACCCCTCCACTTT.

This rearrangement joins TRBV9 to TRBJ2-3, with 9 bases matching TRBD2. Trimming at V came to 4 bases and at J to 1 base, leaving 7 bases not matched to a gene. The CDR3 is 16 amino acids. The germline gives CDR1 SGDLS, CDR2 YYNGEE. The CDR3 bases are TGTGCCAGCAGCACACGTAGCGGGAGCGGCACAGATACGCAGTATTTT. Translating it yields CASSTRSGSGTDTQYF.

This chain connects TRBV29-1 to TRBJ2-5; D is perhaps TRBD1 (5 bases). CDR3 length: 13 residues. Between the trimmed V and J ends, which lost 8 bases and 0 bases, there was a span of 13 bases. Germline V gene sequence: CDR1 SQVTM, CDR2 ANQGSEA. The CDR3 bases are TGCAGCTGCGATCCAGGGAACCAAGAGACCCAGTACTTC. Its translation is CSCDPGNQETQYF.

This clone was detected only a few times. The chain uses TRBV30 and TRBJ2-7, with 7 bases identical to TRBD2. Germline V gene sequence: CDR1 GTSNPN, CDR2 SVGIG (reference sequence). Trimming removed 3 bases from V and 1 base from J; junction bases left unmatched: 3. CDR3 length: 13 residues. CDR3 loop: CAWRKRDSYEQYF. As DNA, the CDR3 is TGTGCCTGGAGAAAGCGGGATTCCTACGAGCAGTACTTC.

The chain employs TRBV4-3 and TRBJ2-3; TRBD1 aligns across 8 bases. Germline V CDR1 and CDR2: LGHNA, YSLEER. Trimming at V came to 0 bases and at J to 1 base, leaving 3 bases not matched to a gene. There are 16 residues in the CDR3. The CDR3 sequence: CASSQELRGRTDTQYF. The CDR3 DNA sequence: TGCGCCAGCAGCCAAGAACTCAGGGGGCGCACAGATACGCAGTATTTT.

This chain joins TRBV6-6 and TRBJ1-1, with D unresolved. Trimming left V 2 bases short and J 0 bases short, with 10 bases between. Germline V gives CDR1 MNHNY, CDR2 SVGAGI (reference sequence). CDR3 length: 15 residues. CDR3 sequence (DNA): TGTGCCAGCAGTTACGCGGTAACCATGAACACTGAAGCTTTCTTT. This translates into CASSYAVTMNTEAFF.

The CDR3 here is CASSQDQRPLSQFF. The DNA of the CDR3 is TGTGCCAGCAGCCAAGATCAGAGGCCCCTCTCCCAGTTCTTC. V gene TRBV14 combines with J gene TRBJ2-1; D is uncertain. Germline CDR1 and CDR2: SGHDN and FVKESK. The V end was cut by 0 bases, the J end by 13 bases, with 16 bases between. The CDR3 totals 14 residues. The variable domain in full, with the rest retrieved from reference TRBV14 and TRBJ2-1, is EAGVTQFPSHSVIEKGQTVTLRCDPISGHDNLYWYRRVMGKEIKFLLHFVKESKQDESGMPNNRFLAERTGGTYSTLKVQPAELEDSGVYFCASSQDQRPLSQFFGPGTRLTVL.